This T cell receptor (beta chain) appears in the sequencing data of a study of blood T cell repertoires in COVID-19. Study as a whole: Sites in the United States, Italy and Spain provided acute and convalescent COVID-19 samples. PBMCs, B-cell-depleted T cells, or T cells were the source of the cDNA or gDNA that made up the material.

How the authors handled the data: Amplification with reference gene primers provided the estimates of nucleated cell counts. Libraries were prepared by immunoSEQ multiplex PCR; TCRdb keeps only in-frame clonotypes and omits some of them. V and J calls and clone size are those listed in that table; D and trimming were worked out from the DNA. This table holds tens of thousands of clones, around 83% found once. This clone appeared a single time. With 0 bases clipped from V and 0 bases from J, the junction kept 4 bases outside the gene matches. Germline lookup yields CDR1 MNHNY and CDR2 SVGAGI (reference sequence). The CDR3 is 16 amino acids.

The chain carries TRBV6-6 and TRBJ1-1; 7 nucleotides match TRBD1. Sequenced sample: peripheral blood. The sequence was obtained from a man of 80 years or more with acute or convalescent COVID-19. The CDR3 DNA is TGTGCCAGCAGTTACTCGTGGGGACAGATGAACACTGAAGCTTTCTTT. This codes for CASSYSWGQMNTEAFF.